The 28 T cell receptor beta chains below come from one sample, sequenced in a study of CD8 T cells in ankylosing spondylitis. TCRdb recomputed calls from the 5' RACE reads with MiXCR, one row per CDR3 protein. The table lists roughly 350,000 distinct CDR3 sequences, roughly 8% of them singletons, with more than 12% in the top ten. These receptors lack a known antigen. Overall study findings and caveats: Ankylosing spondylitis blood appeared to be characterized by a TCR beta motif of eight highly homologous variants.

Sample: blood, either unsorted or a sorted T cell fraction (not recorded which). The receptors come from a male donor with ankylosing spondylitis.

This clonotype was detected a few times. Written as DNA, the CDR3 is TGTGCCAGCAGCCAAATCTCGGGACAGGGTTTCTCTGGGGCCAACGTCCTGACTTTC. Its protein product is CASSQISGQGFSGANVLTF. This rearrangement joins TRBV3-1 to TRBJ2-6; 9 positions agree with TRBD1. This CDR3 contains 19 residues. The V and J ends lost 2 bases and 0 bases, in that order; junction bases with no gene match: 8. CDR1 LGHDT and CDR2 YNNKEL come from the germline V gene (reference sequence).

On this clonotype: Because the CDR3's place on the DNA is in doubt, the DNA is left out and the CDR3 is given as listed by TCRdb. The chain links TRBV12-3 or TRBV12-4 to TRBJ2-1; TRBD1 was called by the table and not checked on the DNA. The CDR3 length equals 14 residues, ends included. The CDR3 here is CASILGGSHNEQFF.

This clonotype has a count of ten or more. V and J are TRBV29-1 and TRBJ1-1; unclear D gene. Trimming shortened V by 5 bases and J by 0 bases, and 7 bases separated the two germline ends. Germline V gives CDR1 SQVTM, CDR2 ANQGSEA. This CDR3 contains 12 residues. CDR3 DNA: TGCAGCGTTCGGCGGATGAACACTGAAGCTTTCTTT. Protein: CSVRRMNTEAFF.

This clonotype was counted a few times. The chain couples TRBV6-4 to TRBJ2-1; D gene unclear. The CDR3 covers 12 residues. Trimming removed 4 bases at V and 2 bases at J, with 3 bases between. Germline loops: CDR1 MRHNA, CDR2 SNTAGT. For the CDR3, the DNA is TGTGCCAGCAGTGTACCCTACAATGAGCAGTTCTTC. Translated, it gives CASSVPYNEQFF.

Only a few counts were recorded for this clonotype. CDR3: CASSLAKGSPLHF. DNA of the CDR3: TGCGCCAGCAGCTTGGCCAAGGGTTCACCCCTCCACTTT. V usage is TRBV5-1 and J usage is TRBJ1-6; no definite D call. This CDR3 region has 13 residues. Germline loops: CDR1 SGHRS, CDR2 YFSETQ. Trimming pared 0 bases from V and 9 bases from J, leaving 7 bases between.

The V gene is TRBV12-5, the J gene TRBJ2-2; D gene uncertain. The CDR3 spans 12 residues. Trimming took off 7 bases at V and 5 bases at J, with 8 bases between the two ends. Germline assignment: CDR1 LGHNT and CDR2 FRNRAP. DNA for the CDR3: TGTGCTAGTGCGGGCCCGACCGGGGAGCTGTTTTTT. Its translation: CASAGPTGELFF.

The rearrangement uses TRBV6-2 or TRBV6-3 and TRBJ2-7, with 10 bases identical to TRBD2. The CDR3 is made up of 15 amino acids. Trimming took 4 bases from V and 5 from J; bases not matched to a gene: 8. From germline, CDR1 is MNHEY and CDR2 SVGEGT. The CDR3 coding sequence is TGTGCCAGCAGTTTAACACCGGGACTAGCGAACGAGCAGTACTTC. It codes for CASSLTPGLANEQYF.

This clonotype was found a few times. V gene TRBV29-1 combines with J gene TRBJ2-3; no clear D. V lost 3 bases to trimming and J lost 0 bases, with 7 bases between them. The CDR3 has 13 amino acids. CDR1 and CDR2 (germline): SQVTM, ANQGSEA. In nucleotides, the CDR3 is TGCAGCGTTGACAGGACGAGCACAGATACGCAGTATTTT. It codes for CSVDRTSTDTQYF.

This clonotype came up a few times. V gene TRBV29-1 combines with J gene TRBJ1-1; TRBD1 matches at 9 bases. Germline assignment: CDR1 SQVTM and CDR2 ANQGSEA. The V and J ends lost 7 bases and 3 bases, in that order; junction bases with no gene match: 9. The CDR3 is made up of 14 amino acids. In DNA form, the CDR3 reads TGCAGCGCAATTAACAGGGGGCTGTACACTGAAGCTTTCTTT. Translating it yields CSAINRGLYTEAFF.

The V call is TRBV30, the J call TRBJ1-5, with D unclear. CDR1 and CDR2 (germline): GTSNPN, SVGIG (reference sequence). The ends were cut back, 2 bases at V and 7 bases at J, with 15 bases in the middle. The CDR3 length is 14 residues. The CDR3 here is CAWSSAAREQPQHF. As DNA, the CDR3 is TGTGCCTGGAGTTCGGCAGCCCGGGAACAGCCCCAGCATTTT. The whole variable domain, filled in from reference TRBV30 and TRBJ1-5, reads SQTIHQWPATLVQPVGSPLSLECTVEGTSNPNLYWYRQAAGRGLQLLFYSVGIGQISSEVPQNLSASRPQDRQFILSSKKLLLSDSGFYLCAWSSAAREQPQHFGDGTRLSIL.

This clonotype has a count of ten or more. V usage is TRBV24-1 and J usage is TRBJ1-2; 9 bases are a match to TRBD1. Germline V CDR1 and CDR2: KGHDR, SFDVKD. With V trimmed by 4 bases and J by 8 bases, 4 bases remained unmatched. The CDR3 sequence is 13 residues long. The CDR3 nucleotides read TGTGCCACCAGTGAACGACAGGGGGGCGGCTACACCTTC. Residues: CATSERQGGGYTF.

In this sample, this clonotype turned up many times. The chain links TRBV5-6 to TRBJ2-5, with 7 bases fitting TRBD1. Germline-derived CDR1 and CDR2 are SGHDT and YYEEEE. This CDR3 spans 16 amino acids. The V segment lost 0 bases and the J segment 4 bases; nucleotides outside the gene matches: 9. CDR3 residues: CASSLDRTGAIETQYF. The CDR3 nucleotides are TGTGCCAGCAGCTTGGACAGAACAGGGGCGATAGAGACCCAGTACTTC. The full variable domain, rest sourced from reference TRBV5-6 and TRBJ2-5, is DAGVTQSPTHLIKTRGQQVTLRCSPKSGHDTVSWYQQALGQGPQFIFQYYEEEERQRGNFPDRFSGHQFPNYSSELNVNALLLGDSALYLCASSLDRTGAIETQYFGPGTRLLVL.

The chain is built from TRBV20-1 and TRBJ1-1; 9 nucleotides match TRBD1. Germline-derived CDR1 and CDR2 are DFQATT and SNEGSKA (reference sequence). The CDR3 consists of 12 residues. V shed 5 bases, J shed 6 bases, and the junction held 4 bases outside the gene matches. CDR3 in amino acids: CSARQGEAEAFF. CDR3 DNA: TGCAGTGCTCGACAGGGGGAGGCTGAAGCTTTCTTT.

The chain recombines TRBV6-2 or TRBV6-3 with TRBJ2-2; 10 bases are shared with TRBD2. CDR3 size: 20 residues. The V segment lost 1 base and the J segment 0 bases; nucleotides outside the gene matches: 11. The germline V gene has CDR1 MNHEY and CDR2 SVGEGT. The CDR3 loop is CASSYFGTSDPTPNTGELFF. CDR3 DNA: TGTGCCAGCAGTTACTTCGGGACTAGCGACCCGACCCCGAACACCGGGGAGCTGTTTTTT.

At least ten counts were recorded for this clonotype. This sequence joins TRBV29-1 and TRBJ2-1; D remains unclear. Looked up from germline, CDR1 is SQVTM and CDR2 is ANQGSEA. Trimming removed 2 bases from V and 6 bases from J, with 14 bases in between. The CDR3 contains 14 residues. CDR3 in amino acids: CSVELVLYGNEQFF. CDR3 DNA: TGCAGCGTTGAACTGGTGCTCTACGGCAATGAGCAGTTCTTC.

The V gene is TRBV20-1, the J gene TRBJ2-5; the match to TRBD2 covers 8 bases. The CDR3 sequence is 14 residues long. J gave up 5 bases and V 6 bases, and 11 bases lay outside the gene matches. The germline V gene encodes CDR1 DFQATT and CDR2 SNEGSKA (reference sequence). CDR3 residues: CSAPQAGARETQYF. The CDR3 DNA sequence: TGCAGTGCCCCCCAAGCGGGAGCCCGGGAGACCCAGTACTTC.

This clonotype turned up a few times. V is TRBV5-6 and J is TRBJ2-1, with D perhaps matching TRBD1 (5 bases). V lost 0 bases and J 12 bases, leaving 10 bases between the germline ends. The CDR3 totals 12 residues. The germline CDR1 and CDR2 sequences are SGHDT and YYEEEE. The CDR3: CASSLGQPAQFF. The CDR3 DNA reads TGTGCCAGCAGCTTGGGACAGCCAGCGCAGTTCTTC.

The gene calls are TRBV18 and TRBJ2-3; 11 nucleotides match TRBD2. CDR1 and CDR2 (germline): KGHSH, LQKENI. The CDR3 contains 17 residues. V gave up 2 bases and J gave up 5 bases; unmatched junction bases: 9. The CDR3 loop is CASSPAGSGRAKDTQYF. CDR3 bases: TGTGCCAGCTCACCAGCCGGTAGCGGGAGGGCCAAAGATACGCAGTATTTT.

The J gene is TRBJ1-1, the V gene TRBV4-1; D unresolved. This CDR3 spans 16 amino acids. V lost 0 bases and J lost 0, with 11 bases in between. CDR1 and CDR2 (germline): MGHRA, YSYEKL. This chain's CDR3 is CASSQDPNTLNTEAFF. The CDR3 region has the DNA TGCGCCAGCAGCCAAGACCCTAACACTTTGAACACTGAAGCTTTCTTT.

The V call is TRBV5-1, the J call TRBJ2-5; D gene unclear. The V gene lost 1 base and the J gene lost 0 bases, with 7 bases spanning the gap. Looked up from germline, CDR1 is SGHRS and CDR2 is YFSETQ. The CDR3 contains 14 residues. The CDR3 sequence: CASSLWPDQETQYF. The DNA for the CDR3 is TGCGCCAGCAGCTTGTGGCCAGACCAAGAGACCCAGTACTTC.

This clonotype was counted between two and nine times. The V and J genes are TRBV7-9 and TRBJ1-5, with a weak D call TRBD1 (6 bases). The germline V and J ends were trimmed by 2 bases and 10 bases, with 12 bases remaining between them. Germline V CDR1 and CDR2: SEHNR, FQNEAQ (reference sequence). CDR3 length: 13 amino acids. CDR3: CASSLNGGGPQHF. In DNA, the CDR3 is TGTGCCAGCAGCTTAAACGGAGGGGGACCCCAGCATTTT.

Many counts were recorded for this clonotype. The rearrangement links TRBV21-1 to TRBJ2-2. TRBV21-1 is a pseudogene. The CDR3 is 16 residues long. Here the CDR3 reads CASSKRAVPNTGELFF. The CDR3 nucleotides are TGTGCCAGCAGCAAACGGGCTGTCCCGAACACCGGGGAGCTGTTTTTT.

Ten or more counts support this clonotype. The DNA of the CDR3 is TGTGCCAGCAGCCAAGTGTCCGGGACGGTACACAATGAGCAGTTCTTC. This codes for CASSQVSGTVHNEQFF. The chain combines TRBV4-2 with TRBJ2-1; TRBD1 or TRBD2 may be the D gene (5 bases each). The CDR3 totals 16 residues. The germline gives CDR1 LGHNA, CDR2 YNFKEQ. V dropped 1 base and J dropped 5 bases, with 15 bases sitting between them.

The chain couples TRBV5-1 to TRBJ1-1; D unresolved. Trimming shortened V by 4 bases and J by 5 bases, and 9 bases separated the two germline ends. The germline CDR1 and CDR2 sequences are SGHRS and YFSETQ. The CDR3 covers 12 residues. The CDR3 DNA reads as TGCGCCAGCAGCCTGCCCGGGACTGAAGCTTTCTTT. This translates into CASSLPGTEAFF.

The chain employs TRBV5-6 and TRBJ2-2, with 12 bases lining up with TRBD2. Trimming removed 4 bases from V and 6 bases from J; junction bases left unmatched: 4. There are 15 residues in the CDR3. Germline V gene lookup returns CDR1 SGHDT and CDR2 YYEEEE. CDR3 amino acids: CASSPRTSGAGELFF. The DNA for the CDR3 is TGTGCCAGCAGCCCGAGGACTAGCGGGGCCGGGGAGCTGTTTTTT.

This clonotype was detected only a few times. The V call is TRBV11-2, the J call TRBJ2-1; D is undetermined. V dropped 3 bases and J dropped 1 base, with 10 bases sitting between them. From germline, CDR1 is SGHAT and CDR2 FQNNGV. This CDR3 has 15 residues. CDR3 nucleotide sequence: TGTGCCAGCAGCTTTTTGCTGAATTCCTACAATGAGCAGTTCTTC. As protein: CASSFLLNSYNEQFF.

The chain recombines TRBV12-3 or TRBV12-4 with TRBJ2-3; TRBD2 matches at 10 bases. CDR3 size: 17 residues. J gave up 0 bases and V 2 bases, and 5 bases lay outside the gene matches. CDR3 coding DNA: TGTGCCAGCAGTTTATTGGCTAGCGGGGGTAGCACAGATACGCAGTATTTT. This translates into CASSLLASGGSTDTQYF.

V is TRBV20-1 and J is TRBJ1-2, with TRBD1 matching over 7 bases. The germline V gene encodes CDR1 DFQATT and CDR2 SNEGSKA (reference sequence). Losses at the gene ends were 1 base for V and 8 bases for J; bases not matched to a gene: 7. The CDR3 is 13 residues long. The CDR3 nucleotides read TGCAGTGCTAGAGGACAGGGAAGAGAGGGCTACACCTTC. This translates into CSARGQGREGYTF.